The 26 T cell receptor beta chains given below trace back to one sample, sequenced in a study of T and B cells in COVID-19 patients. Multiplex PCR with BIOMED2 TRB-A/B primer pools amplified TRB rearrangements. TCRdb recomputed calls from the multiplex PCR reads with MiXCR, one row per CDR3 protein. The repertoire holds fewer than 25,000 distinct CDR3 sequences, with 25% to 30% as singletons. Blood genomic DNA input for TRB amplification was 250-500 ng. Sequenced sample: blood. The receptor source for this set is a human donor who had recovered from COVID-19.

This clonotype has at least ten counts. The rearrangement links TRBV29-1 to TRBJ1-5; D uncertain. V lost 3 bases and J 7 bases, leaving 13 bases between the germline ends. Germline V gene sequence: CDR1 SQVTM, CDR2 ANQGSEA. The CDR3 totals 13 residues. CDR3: CSVEVAVGQPQHF. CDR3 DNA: TGCAGCGTTGAGGTTGCCGTCGGCCAGCCCCAGCATTTT.

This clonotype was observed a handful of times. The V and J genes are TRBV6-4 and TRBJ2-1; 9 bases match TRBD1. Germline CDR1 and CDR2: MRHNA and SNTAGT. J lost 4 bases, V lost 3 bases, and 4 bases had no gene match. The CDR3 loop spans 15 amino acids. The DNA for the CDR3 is TGTGCCAGCAGTGAAACAGGGGGCTGGTACAATGAGCAGTTCTTC. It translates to CASSETGGWYNEQFF.

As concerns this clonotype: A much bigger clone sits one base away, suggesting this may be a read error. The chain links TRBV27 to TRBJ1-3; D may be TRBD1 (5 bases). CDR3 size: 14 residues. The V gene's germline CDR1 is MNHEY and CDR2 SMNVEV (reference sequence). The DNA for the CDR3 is TGTGCCAGCAGAGGGCAGGGCTCTGGATACACCATATATTTT. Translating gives CASRGQGSGYTIYF.

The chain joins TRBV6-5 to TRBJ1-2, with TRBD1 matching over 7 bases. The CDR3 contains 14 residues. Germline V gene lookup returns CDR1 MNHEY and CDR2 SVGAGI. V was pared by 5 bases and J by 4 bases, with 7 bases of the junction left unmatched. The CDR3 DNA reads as TGTGCCAGCAGTAACAGGGGCGTTGGCTATGGCTACACCTTC. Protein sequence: CASSNRGVGYGYTF.

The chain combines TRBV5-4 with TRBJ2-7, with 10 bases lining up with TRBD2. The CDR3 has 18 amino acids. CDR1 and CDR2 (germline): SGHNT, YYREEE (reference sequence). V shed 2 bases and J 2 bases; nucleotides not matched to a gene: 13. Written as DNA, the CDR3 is TGTGCCAGCAGCTTAGGGGGGTCTAGCGGGGGTAGTACCTACGAGCAGTACTTC. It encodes CASSLGGSSGGSTYEQYF.

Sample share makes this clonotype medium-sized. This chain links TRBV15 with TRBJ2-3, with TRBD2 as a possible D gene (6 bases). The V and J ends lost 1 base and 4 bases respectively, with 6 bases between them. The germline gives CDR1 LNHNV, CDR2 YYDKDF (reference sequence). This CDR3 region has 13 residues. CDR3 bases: TGTGCCACCAGCAGAGCGGGAGCAGATACGCAGTATTTT. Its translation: CATSRAGADTQYF. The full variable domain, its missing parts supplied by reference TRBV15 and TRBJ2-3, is DAMVIQNPRYQVTQFGKPVTLSCSQTLNHNVMYWYQQKSSQAPKLLFHYYDKDFNNEADTPDNFQSRRPNTSFCFLDIRSPGLGDTAMYLCATSRAGADTQYFGPGTRLTVL.

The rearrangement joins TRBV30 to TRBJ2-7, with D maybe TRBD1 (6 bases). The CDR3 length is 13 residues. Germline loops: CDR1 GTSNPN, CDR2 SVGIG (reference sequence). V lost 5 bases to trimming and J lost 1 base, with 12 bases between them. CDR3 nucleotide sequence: TGTGCCTGGGCCCGAGGACAGTCCTACGAGCAGTACTTC. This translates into CAWARGQSYEQYF.

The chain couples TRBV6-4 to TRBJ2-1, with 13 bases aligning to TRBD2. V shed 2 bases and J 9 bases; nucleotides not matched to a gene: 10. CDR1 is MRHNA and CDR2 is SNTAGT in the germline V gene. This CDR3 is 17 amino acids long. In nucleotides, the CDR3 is TGTGCCAGCAGTGACCCCCGGACTAGCGGGAGTTTGGGTGAGCAGTTCTTC. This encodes CASSDPRTSGSLGEQFF.

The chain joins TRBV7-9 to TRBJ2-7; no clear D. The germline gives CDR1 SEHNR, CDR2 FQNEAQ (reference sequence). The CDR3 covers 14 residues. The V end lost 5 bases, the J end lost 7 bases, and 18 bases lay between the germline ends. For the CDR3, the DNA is TGTGCCAGCAGCCCGGGTCCTGGAGTAGGGGAGCAGTACTTC. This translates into CASSPGPGVGEQYF.

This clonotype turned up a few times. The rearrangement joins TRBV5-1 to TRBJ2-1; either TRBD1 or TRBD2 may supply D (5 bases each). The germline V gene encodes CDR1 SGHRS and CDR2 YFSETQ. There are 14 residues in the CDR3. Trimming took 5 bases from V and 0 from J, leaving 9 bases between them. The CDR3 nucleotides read TGCGCCAGCAGGGGGGAGAGCTCCTACAATGAGCAGTTCTTC. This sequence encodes CASRGESSYNEQFF. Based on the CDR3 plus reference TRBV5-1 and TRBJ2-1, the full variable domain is KAGVTQTPRYLIKTRGQQVTLSCSPISGHRSVSWYQQTPGQGLQFLFEYFSETQRNKGNFPGRFSGRQFSNSRSEMNVSTLELGDSALYLCASRGESSYNEQFFGPGTRLTVL.

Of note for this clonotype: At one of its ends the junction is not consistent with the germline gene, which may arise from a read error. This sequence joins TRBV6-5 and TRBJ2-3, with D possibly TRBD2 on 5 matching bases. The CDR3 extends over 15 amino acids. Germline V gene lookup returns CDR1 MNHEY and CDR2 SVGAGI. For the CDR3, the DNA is TGCGCCAGCAGCGCGGACTTATCTAGCACAGATACGCAGTATTTT. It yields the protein CASSADLSSTDTQYF.

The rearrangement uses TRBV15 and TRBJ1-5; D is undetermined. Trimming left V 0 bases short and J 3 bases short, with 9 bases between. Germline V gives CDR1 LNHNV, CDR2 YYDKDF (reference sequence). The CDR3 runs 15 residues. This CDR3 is CATSRDWQSNQPQHF. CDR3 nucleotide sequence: TGTGCCACCAGCAGAGATTGGCAGTCCAATCAGCCCCAGCATTTT. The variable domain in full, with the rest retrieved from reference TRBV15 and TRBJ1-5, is DAMVIQNPRYQVTQFGKPVTLSCSQTLNHNVMYWYQQKSSQAPKLLFHYYDKDFNNEADTPDNFQSRRPNTSFCFLDIRSPGLGDTAMYLCATSRDWQSNQPQHFGDGTRLSIL.

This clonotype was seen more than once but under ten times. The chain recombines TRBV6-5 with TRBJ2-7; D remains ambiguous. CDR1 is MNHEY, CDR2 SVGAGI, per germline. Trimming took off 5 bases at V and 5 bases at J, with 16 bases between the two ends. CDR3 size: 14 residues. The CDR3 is CASSEASQSNEQYF. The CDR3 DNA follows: TGTGCCAGCAGTGAAGCCTCACAGTCCAACGAGCAGTACTTC.

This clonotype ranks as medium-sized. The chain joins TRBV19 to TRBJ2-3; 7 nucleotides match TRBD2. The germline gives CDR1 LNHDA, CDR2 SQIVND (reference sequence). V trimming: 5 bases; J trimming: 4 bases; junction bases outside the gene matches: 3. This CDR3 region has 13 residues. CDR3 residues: CASSAGVPDTQYF. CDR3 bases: TGTGCCAGTAGTGCGGGGGTCCCAGATACGCAGTATTTT.

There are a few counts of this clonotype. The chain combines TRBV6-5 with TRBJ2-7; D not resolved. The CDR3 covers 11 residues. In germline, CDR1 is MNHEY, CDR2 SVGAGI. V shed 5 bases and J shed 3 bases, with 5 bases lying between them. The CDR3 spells CASSEDYEQYF. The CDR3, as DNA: TGTGCCAGCAGTGAAGACTACGAGCAGTACTTC.

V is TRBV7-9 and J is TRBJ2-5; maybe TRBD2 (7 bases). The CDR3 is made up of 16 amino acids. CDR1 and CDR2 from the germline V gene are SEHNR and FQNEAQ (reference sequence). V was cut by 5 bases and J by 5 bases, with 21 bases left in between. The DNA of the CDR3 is TGTGCCAGCAGCCGTAAGGCCCCGGGGGGCGGGGAGACCCAGTACTTC. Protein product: CASSRKAPGGGETQYF.

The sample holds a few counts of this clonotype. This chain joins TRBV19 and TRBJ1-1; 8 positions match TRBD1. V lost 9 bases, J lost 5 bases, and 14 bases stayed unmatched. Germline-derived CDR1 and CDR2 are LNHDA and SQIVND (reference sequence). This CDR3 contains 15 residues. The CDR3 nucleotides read TGTGCCAGCCTGGGACAGGCGAGGTTAGAAACTGAAGCTTTCTTT. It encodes CASLGQARLETEAFF.

The CDR3 DNA follows: TGCGCCAGCAGCTTGTGGGGGGACCCTGAAGCTTTCTTT. Translating gives CASSLWGDPEAFF. The V call is TRBV5-1, the J call TRBJ1-1, with D possibly being TRBD1 (5 bases). The V and J ends lost 1 base and 6 bases respectively, with 10 bases between them. In germline, CDR1 is SGHRS, CDR2 YFSETQ. The CDR3 length is 13 residues.

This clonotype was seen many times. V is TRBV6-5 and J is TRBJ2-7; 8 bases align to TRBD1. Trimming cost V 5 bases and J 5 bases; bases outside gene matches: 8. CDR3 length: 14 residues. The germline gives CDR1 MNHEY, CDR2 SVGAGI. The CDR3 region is CASSVTGVSNEQYF. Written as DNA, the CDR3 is TGTGCCAGCAGTGTGACAGGGGTTTCTAACGAGCAGTACTTC.

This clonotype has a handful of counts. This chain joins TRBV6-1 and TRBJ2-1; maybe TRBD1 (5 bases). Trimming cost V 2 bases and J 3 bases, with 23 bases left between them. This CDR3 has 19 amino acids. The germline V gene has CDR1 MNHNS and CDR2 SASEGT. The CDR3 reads CASSERSLATVGFYNEQFF. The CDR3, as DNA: TGTGCCAGCAGTGAACGATCTCTTGCGACAGTCGGGTTCTACAATGAGCAGTTCTTC.

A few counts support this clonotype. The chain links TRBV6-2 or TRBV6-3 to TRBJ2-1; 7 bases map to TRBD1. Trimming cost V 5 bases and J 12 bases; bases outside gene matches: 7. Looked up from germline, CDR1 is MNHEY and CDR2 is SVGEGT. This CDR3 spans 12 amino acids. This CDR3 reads CASSRQGSGQFF. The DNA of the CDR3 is TGTGCCAGCAGTCGACAGGGCTCGGGGCAGTTCTTC.

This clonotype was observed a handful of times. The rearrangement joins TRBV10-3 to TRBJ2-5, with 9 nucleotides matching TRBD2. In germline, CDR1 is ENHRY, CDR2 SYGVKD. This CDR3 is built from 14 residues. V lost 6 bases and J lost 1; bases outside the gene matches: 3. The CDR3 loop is CAIRAGGSQETQYF. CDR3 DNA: TGTGCCATCAGGGCGGGGGGGAGCCAAGAGACCCAGTACTTC.

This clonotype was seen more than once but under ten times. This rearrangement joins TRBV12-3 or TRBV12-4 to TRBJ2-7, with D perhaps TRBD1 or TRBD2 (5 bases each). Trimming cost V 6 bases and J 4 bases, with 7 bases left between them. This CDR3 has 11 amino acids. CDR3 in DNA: TGTGCCAGCAGGAGGGGATACGAGCAGTACTTC. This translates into CASRRGYEQYF.

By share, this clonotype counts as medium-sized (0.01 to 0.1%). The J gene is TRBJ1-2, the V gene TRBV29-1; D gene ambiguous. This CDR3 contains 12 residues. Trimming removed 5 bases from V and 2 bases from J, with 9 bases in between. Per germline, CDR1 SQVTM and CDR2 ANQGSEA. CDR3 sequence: CSVFSGNYGYTF. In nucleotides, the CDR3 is TGCAGCGTTTTCTCGGGGAACTATGGCTACACCTTC.

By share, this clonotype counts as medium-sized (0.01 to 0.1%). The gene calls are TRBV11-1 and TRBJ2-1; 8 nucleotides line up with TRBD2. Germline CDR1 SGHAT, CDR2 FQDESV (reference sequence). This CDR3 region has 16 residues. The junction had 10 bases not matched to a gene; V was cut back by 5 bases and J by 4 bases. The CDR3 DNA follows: TGTGCCAGCAGCCAGCGTGGTAGCGGGGCTTACAATGAGCAGTTCTTC. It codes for CASSQRGSGAYNEQFF.

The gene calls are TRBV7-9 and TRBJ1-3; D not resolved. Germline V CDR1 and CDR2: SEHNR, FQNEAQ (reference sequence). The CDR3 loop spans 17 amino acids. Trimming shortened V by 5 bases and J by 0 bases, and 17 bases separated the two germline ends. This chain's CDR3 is CASSPTGWRDSGNTIYF. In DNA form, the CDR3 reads TGTGCCAGCAGCCCAACCGGTTGGAGAGACTCTGGAAACACCATATATTTT.